This T cell receptor (beta chain) was recovered during a study of blood T cell repertoires in COVID-19 (dated by TCRdb to the early 2020s). About the investigation overall: Collaborator samples came from the United States, Italy and Spain and covered acute and convalescent phases of COVID-19. The prospective study material was composed of cDNA or gDNA derived from T cells, B-cell-depleted T cells, or PBMCs. Deeply sampled blood TCRbeta repertoires from subjects exposed to, actively infected with, or recovered from COVID-19 were included in the dataset. The repertoires were released in a freely available public database intended as a resource for research on the immune response to SARS-CoV-2. The samples were drawn from two sources: the first 160 participants of the ongoing ImmuneRACE study, and fewer than 1,500 subjects contributed by 6 global collaborators. The sample metadata nearly always contained a de-identified subject ID, COVID-19 status, age in years and sex. Where available, HLA class I and class II types were obtained from metadata supplied by the sample provider rather than from assay-based typing. What the research found in general, with its limitations: How much clinical and demographic metadata was included differed by source and by participant, and the metadata was provided uncurated.

TCRbeta CDR3 regions were amplified from genomic DNA using the immunoSEQ Assay, a bias-controlled multiplex PCR. On the study's bioinformatics: Nucleated cell counts per sample were estimated from amplification of reference gene primers within the assay. To quantify the absolute abundance of each unique TCRbeta CDR3 rearrangement, sequence reads were collapsed and filtered. For each sample, productive Simpson clonality was calculated as the square root of Simpson's diversity index over productive rearrangements. The table comes from immuneACCESS by way of TCRdb, which keeps in-frame sequences with V and J called. Part of the clones is missing from these tables; in studies checked, under half for an unresolved V gene and the rest for unknown reasons. Clone size and V and J calls were adopted from that table, with D and trimming inferred from the DNA. The sample records approximately 170,000 clones, roughly four fifths of which are singletons. In total, the top ten clones hold 9.5% to 11% of the sample.

Concerning this clone: It has no known antigen specificity. Base quality data are lacking; no much larger clone is found one base away.

Whole blood was collected in K2EDTA tubes by collaborating institutions according to the institutions' own protocols. For TCRbeta analysis, collaborators shipped samples as frozen whole blood, isolated PBMCs, or DNA extracted from either of those sample types. Sequencing input: peripheral blood. The TCR comes from a man aged 55 to 70 with active or convalescent COVID-19.

The encoded CDR3 is CASSFGRGRNEQYF. The sequenced DNA is TGTGCCAGCAGTTTCGGCAGGGGGCGCAACGAGCAGTACTTC. The chain is encoded by TRBV6-6 joined to TRBJ2-7, and TRBD1 matches 8 of the central bases. Unmatched junction bases come to 7, with V trimmed by 4 bases and J by 5 bases. The germline V gene (reference sequence) provides CDR1 MNHNY and CDR2 SVGAGI. The CDR3 spans 14 residues, from the cysteine through the phenylalanine. Only the CDR3 part of the read is kept: 42 bases, read in frame from the first base.